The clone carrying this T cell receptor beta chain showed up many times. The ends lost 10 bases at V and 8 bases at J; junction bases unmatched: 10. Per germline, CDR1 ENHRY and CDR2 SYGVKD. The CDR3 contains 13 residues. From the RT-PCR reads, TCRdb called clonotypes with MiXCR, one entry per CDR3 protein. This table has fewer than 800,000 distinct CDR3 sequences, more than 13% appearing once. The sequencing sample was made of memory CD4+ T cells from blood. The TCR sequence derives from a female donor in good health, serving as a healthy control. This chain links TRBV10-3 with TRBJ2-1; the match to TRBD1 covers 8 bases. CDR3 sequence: CANGGQGRDEQFF. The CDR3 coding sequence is TGTGCCAACGGAGGACAGGGACGTGATGAGCAGTTCTTC.